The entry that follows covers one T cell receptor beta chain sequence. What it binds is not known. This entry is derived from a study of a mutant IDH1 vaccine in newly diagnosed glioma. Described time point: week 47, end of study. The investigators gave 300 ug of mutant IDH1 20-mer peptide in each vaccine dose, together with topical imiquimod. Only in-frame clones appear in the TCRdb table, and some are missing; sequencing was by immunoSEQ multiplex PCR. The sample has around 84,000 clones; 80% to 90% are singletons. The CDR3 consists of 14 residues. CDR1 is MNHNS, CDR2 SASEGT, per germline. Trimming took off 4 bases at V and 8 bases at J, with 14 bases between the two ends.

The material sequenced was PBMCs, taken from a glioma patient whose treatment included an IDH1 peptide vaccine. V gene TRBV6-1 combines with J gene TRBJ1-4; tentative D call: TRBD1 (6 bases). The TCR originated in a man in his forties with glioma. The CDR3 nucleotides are TGTGCCAGCAGTGTTTGGGTAGGACAGGAAAAACTGTTTTTT. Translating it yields CASSVWVGQEKLFF.